Following are 10 T cell receptor beta chains from one sample sequenced in a study of spatial heterogeneity in lung cancer. Stated time point: sample taken at primary tumor resection. TCRdb re-derived calls from the 5' RACE reads in MiXCR, one entry per CDR3 protein. Of roughly 15,000 distinct CDR3 sequences listed, about 4.8% are singletons. Points from the study as a whole: Higher tumor mutation counts went along with higher counts of expanded intratumoral alpha and beta TCRs.

Which antigens these TCRs recognize remains unknown. The input for sequencing was lung tumor tissue, taken at surgery. These receptors originate from a female donor with early-stage non-small cell lung cancer.

The rearrangement uses TRBV7-3 and TRBJ2-5; D tentatively reads TRBD1 or TRBD2 (6 bases each). V was shortened by 0 bases and J by 4 bases, with 9 bases between the two germline ends. The CDR3 runs to 14 residues. Germline V CDR1 and CDR2: SGHTA, FQGTGA. As DNA, the CDR3 is TGTGCCAGCAGCTTAACCGGGGGCAGAGAGACCCAGTACTTC. Translation gives CASSLTGGRETQYF.

The sample holds a few counts of this clonotype. The chain uses TRBV12-3 or TRBV12-4 and TRBJ2-5, with D tentatively TRBD1 or TRBD2 (5 bases each). V lost 5 bases to trimming and J lost 5 bases, with 12 bases between them. The CDR3 totals 13 residues. The chain's CDR3 is CASSRGAEETQYF. The DNA of the CDR3 is TGTGCCAGCAGTAGGGGAGCGGAGGAGACCCAGTACTTC.

The gene calls are TRBV3-1 and TRBJ2-2; maybe TRBD2 (6 bases). The V end lost 4 bases, the J end lost 2 bases, and 8 bases lay between the germline ends. This CDR3 spans 14 amino acids. Germline V gene data show CDR1 as LGHDT and CDR2 as YNNKEL (reference sequence). DNA of the CDR3: TGTGCCAGCAGCCGGAGGGACAACACCGGGGAGCTGTTTTTT. Translating it yields CASSRRDNTGELFF.

In its sample, this clonotype was seen many times. This sequence joins TRBV2 and TRBJ1-2; D may be TRBD1 (6 bases). The CDR3 loop spans 12 amino acids. V gave up 9 bases and J gave up 2 bases, with 10 bases separating them. Germline V gives CDR1 SNHLY, CDR2 FYNNEI. The DNA of the CDR3 is TGTGCCAGTCAACAGGGAAACTATGGCTACACCTTC. Its protein is CASQQGNYGYTF.

This clonotype was picked up a small number of times. The V call is TRBV7-2, the J call TRBJ1-1, with TRBD1 matching over 8 bases. The CDR3 length is 17 residues. J lost 5 bases, V lost 5 bases, and 16 bases had no gene match. The V gene's germline CDR1 is SGHTA and CDR2 FQGNSA. The CDR3 sequence is CASSPKFGRGQGTEAFF. The CDR3 bases are TGTGCCAGCAGCCCGAAGTTTGGCAGGGGGCAAGGTACTGAAGCTTTCTTT.

This clonotype was recorded many times. The chain couples TRBV12-3 or TRBV12-4 to TRBJ1-5; D is uncertain. Trimming left V 3 bases short and J 5 bases short, with 5 bases between. The CDR3 is 12 amino acids. The CDR3 DNA reads as TGTGCCAGCAGTTTTAGTCATCAGCCCCAGCATTTT. Amino acids: CASSFSHQPQHF.

This clonotype has a count of ten or more. V gene TRBV7-9 combines with J gene TRBJ2-7; no clear D. The CDR3 length is 16 residues. Germline loops: CDR1 SEHNR, CDR2 FQNEAQ (reference sequence). V lost 1 base and J 2 bases, leaving 15 bases between the germline ends. This chain's CDR3 is CASSLEGSSRPYEQYF. In DNA form, the CDR3 reads TGTGCCAGCAGCTTAGAAGGGTCCTCTCGCCCCTACGAGCAGTACTTC.

There are many counts of this clonotype. The CDR3 sequence is CSATLPGTSGGWGHEQYF. The CDR3 DNA is TGCAGTGCTACCCTGCCCGGGACTAGCGGGGGTTGGGGCCACGAGCAGTACTTC. This sequence joins TRBV20-1 and TRBJ2-7; 14 nucleotides line up with TRBD2. This CDR3 is built from 18 residues. V was pared by 4 bases and J by 5 bases, with 16 bases of the junction left unmatched. Germline V gene data show CDR1 as DFQATT and CDR2 as SNEGSKA (reference sequence).

Concerning this clonotype itself: Since a much larger clone is just one base distant, this may be a read error. The chain uses TRBV20-1 and TRBJ1-4, with D maybe TRBD1 (6 bases). The CDR3 loop spans 13 amino acids. V was clipped by 5 bases and J by 5 bases, with 12 bases between them. Germline CDR1 is DFQATT and CDR2 is SNEGSKA (reference sequence). CDR3 in amino acids: CSAVDRQNEKLFF. The CDR3 DNA follows: TGCAGTGCTGTTGACAGGCAGAATGAAAAACTGTTTTTT.

This clonotype was found many times. The gene calls are TRBV7-9 and TRBJ2-3, with D possibly being TRBD1 (7 bases). The CDR3 length is 14 residues. V was pared by 11 bases and J by 2 bases, with 17 bases between. Looked up from germline, CDR1 is SEHNR and CDR2 is FQNEAQ (reference sequence). This chain's CDR3 is CALGGSGPTDTQYF. The CDR3 nucleotides are TGTGCCTTAGGGGGCAGCGGGCCCACAGATACGCAGTATTTT. Based on the CDR3 plus reference TRBV7-9 and TRBJ2-3, the full variable domain is DTGVSQNPRHKITKRGQNVTFRCDPISEHNRLYWYRQTLGQGPEFLTYFQNEAQLEKSRLLSDRFSAERPKGSFSTLEIQRTEQGDSAMYLCALGGSGPTDTQYFGPGTRLTVL.